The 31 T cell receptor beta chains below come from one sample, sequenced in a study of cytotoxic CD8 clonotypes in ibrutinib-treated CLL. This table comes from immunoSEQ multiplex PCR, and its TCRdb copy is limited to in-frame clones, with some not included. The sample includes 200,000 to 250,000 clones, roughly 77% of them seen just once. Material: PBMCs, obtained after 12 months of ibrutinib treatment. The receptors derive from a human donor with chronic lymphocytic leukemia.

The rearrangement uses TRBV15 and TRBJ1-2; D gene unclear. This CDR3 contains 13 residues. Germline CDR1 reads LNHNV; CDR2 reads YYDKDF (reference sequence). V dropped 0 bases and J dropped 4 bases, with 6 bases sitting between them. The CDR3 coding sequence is TGTGCCACCAGCAGAGACAGCCTCTATGGCTACACCTTC. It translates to CATSRDSLYGYTF.

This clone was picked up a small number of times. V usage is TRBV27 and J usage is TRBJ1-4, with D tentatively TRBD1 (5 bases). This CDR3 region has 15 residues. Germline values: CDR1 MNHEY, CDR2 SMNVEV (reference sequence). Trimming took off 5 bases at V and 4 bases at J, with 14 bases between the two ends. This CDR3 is CASSLLGVGNEKLFF. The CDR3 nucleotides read TGTGCCAGCAGTCTCCTGGGGGTCGGTAATGAAAAACTGTTTTTT.

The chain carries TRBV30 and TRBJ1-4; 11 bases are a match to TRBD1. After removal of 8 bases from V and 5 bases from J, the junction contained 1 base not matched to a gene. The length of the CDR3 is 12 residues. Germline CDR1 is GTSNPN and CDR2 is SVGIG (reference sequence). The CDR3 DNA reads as TGTGCCGGACAGGGGGCAAATGAAAAACTGTTTTTT. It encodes CAGQGANEKLFF. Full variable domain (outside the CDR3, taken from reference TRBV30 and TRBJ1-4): SQTIHQWPATLVQPVGSPLSLECTVEGTSNPNLYWYRQAAGRGLQLLFYSVGIGQISSEVPQNLSASRPQDRQFILSSKKLLLSDSGFYLCAGQGANEKLFFGSGTQLSVL.

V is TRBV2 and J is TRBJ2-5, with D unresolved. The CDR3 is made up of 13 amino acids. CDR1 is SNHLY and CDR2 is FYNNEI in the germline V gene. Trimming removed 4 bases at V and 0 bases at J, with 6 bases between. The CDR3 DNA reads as TGTGCCAGCAGTGTCGACTACCAAGAGACCCAGTACTTC. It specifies CASSVDYQETQYF. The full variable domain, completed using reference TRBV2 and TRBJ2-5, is EPEVTQTPSHQVTQMGQEVILRCVPISNHLYFYWYRQILGQKVEFLVSFYNNEISEKSEIFDDQFSVERPDGSNFTLKIRSTKLEDSAMYFCASSVDYQETQYFGPGTRLLVL.

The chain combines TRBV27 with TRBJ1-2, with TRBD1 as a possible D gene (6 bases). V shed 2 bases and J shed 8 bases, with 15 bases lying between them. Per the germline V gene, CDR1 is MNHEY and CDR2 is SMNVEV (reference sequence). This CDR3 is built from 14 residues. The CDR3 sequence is CASSLRSGAGGYTF. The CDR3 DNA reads TGTGCCAGCAGTTTAAGGTCAGGGGCGGGAGGCTACACCTTC.

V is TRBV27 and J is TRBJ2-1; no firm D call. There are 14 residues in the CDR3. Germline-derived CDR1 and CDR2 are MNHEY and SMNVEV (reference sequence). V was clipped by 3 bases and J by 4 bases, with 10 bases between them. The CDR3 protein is CASSFLSSYNEQFF. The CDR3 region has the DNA TGTGCCAGCAGTTTTTTGAGTTCTTACAATGAGCAGTTCTTC.

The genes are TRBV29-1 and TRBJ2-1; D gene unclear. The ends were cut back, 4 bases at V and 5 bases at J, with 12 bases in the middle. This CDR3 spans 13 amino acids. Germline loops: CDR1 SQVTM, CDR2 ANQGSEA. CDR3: CSVVWGYNNEQFF. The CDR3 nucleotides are TGCAGCGTTGTTTGGGGTTACAACAATGAGCAGTTCTTC.

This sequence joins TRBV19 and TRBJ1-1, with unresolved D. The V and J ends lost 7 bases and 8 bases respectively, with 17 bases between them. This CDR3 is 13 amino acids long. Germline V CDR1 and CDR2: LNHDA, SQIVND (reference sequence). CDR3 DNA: TGTGCCAGTATTGTGTTGGGCAGGCAAGAAGCTTTCTTT. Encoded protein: CASIVLGRQEAFF.

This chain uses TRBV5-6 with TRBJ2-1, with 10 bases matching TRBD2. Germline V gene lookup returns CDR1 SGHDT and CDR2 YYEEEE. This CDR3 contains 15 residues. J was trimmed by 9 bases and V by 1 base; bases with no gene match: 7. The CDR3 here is CASSLLASGRIEQFF. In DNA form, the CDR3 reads TGTGCCAGCAGCTTGTTGGCTAGCGGGAGAATTGAGCAGTTCTTC.

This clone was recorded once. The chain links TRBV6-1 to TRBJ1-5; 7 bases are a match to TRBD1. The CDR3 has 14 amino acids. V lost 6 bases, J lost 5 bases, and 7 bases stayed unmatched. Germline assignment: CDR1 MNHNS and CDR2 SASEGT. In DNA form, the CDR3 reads TGTGCCAGCAGAAACAGGGGAAGGGATCAGCCCCAGCATTTT. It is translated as CASRNRGRDQPQHF.

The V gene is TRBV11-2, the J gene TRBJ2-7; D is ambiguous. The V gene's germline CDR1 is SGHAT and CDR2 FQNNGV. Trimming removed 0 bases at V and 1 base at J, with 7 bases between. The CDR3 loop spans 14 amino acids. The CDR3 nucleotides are TGTGCCAGCAGCTTAGAGAGACCATCCTACGAGCAGTACTTC. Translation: CASSLERPSYEQYF.

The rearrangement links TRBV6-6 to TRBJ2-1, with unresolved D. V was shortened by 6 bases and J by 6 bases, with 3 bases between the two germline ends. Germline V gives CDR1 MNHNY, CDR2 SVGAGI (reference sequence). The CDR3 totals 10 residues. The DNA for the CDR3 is TGTGCCAGCAGCCGCAATGAGCAGTTCTTC. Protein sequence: CASSRNEQFF.

DNA for the CDR3: TGTGCCAGCAGCTTATCTCTAAGCAATCAGCCCCAGCATTTT. Its translation is CASSLSLSNQPQHF. The chain employs TRBV7-3 and TRBJ1-5; D unresolved. This CDR3 is 14 amino acids long. V was cut by 2 bases and J by 1 base, with 6 bases left in between. Germline V gene data show CDR1 as SGHTA and CDR2 as FQGTGA.

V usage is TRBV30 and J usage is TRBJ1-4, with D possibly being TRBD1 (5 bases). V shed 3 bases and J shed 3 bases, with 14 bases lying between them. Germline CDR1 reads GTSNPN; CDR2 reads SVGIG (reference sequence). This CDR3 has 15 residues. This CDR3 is CAWSHIGGSNEKLFF. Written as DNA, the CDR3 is TGTGCCTGGAGCCACATTGGGGGATCTAATGAAAAACTGTTTTTT.

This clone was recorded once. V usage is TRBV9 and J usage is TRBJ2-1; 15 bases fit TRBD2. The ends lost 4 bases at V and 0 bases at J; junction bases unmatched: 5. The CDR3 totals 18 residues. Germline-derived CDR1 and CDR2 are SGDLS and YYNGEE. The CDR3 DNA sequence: TGTGCCAGCAGCTCTGGACTAGCGGGGGGGTCCTCCTACAATGAGCAGTTCTTC. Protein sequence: CASSSGLAGGSSYNEQFF.

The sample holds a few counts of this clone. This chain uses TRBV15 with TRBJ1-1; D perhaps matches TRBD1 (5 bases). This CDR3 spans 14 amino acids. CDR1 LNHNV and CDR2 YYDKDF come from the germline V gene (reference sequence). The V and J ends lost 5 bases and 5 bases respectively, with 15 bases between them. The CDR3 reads CATSLQVFGTEAFF. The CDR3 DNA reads TGTGCCACCAGCTTACAGGTTTTTGGGACTGAAGCTTTCTTT. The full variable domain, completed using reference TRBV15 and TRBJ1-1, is DAMVIQNPRYQVTQFGKPVTLSCSQTLNHNVMYWYQQKSSQAPKLLFHYYDKDFNNEADTPDNFQSRRPNTSFCFLDIRSPGLGDTAMYLCATSLQVFGTEAFFGQGTRLTVV.

CDR3 nucleotide sequence: TGTGCCAGCAGTTTGGGCGGACAAAACATTCAGTACTTC. Residues: CASSLGGQNIQYF. The chain is built from TRBV28 and TRBJ2-4; D is ambiguous. Trimming removed 3 bases at V and 5 bases at J, with 8 bases between. From germline, CDR1 is MDHEN and CDR2 SYDVKM. The CDR3 totals 13 residues.

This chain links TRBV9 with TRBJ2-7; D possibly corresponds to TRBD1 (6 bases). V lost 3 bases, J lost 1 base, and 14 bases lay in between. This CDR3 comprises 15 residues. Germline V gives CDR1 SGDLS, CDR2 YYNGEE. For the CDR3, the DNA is TGTGCCAGCAGCGGAGGGCAGACAGGTTCCTACGAGCAGTACTTC. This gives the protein CASSGGQTGSYEQYF.

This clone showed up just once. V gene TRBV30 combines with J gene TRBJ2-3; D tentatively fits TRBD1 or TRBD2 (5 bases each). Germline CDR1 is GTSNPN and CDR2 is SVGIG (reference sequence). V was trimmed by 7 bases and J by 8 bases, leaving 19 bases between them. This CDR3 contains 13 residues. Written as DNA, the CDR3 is TGTGCCTTCGACCTCAACGGGGCGGGTACGCAGTATTTT. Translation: CAFDLNGAGTQYF.

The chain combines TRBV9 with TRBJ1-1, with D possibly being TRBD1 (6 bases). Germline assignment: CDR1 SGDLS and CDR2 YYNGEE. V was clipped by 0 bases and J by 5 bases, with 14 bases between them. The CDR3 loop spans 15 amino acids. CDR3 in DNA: TGTGCCAGCAGCGTAGTTGGGCAGGGGTGGACTGAAGCTTTCTTT. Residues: CASSVVGQGWTEAFF.

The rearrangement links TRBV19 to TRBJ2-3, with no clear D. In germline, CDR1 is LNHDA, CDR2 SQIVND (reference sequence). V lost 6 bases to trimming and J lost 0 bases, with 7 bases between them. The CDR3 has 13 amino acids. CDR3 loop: CASSPTSTDTQYF. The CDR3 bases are TGTGCCAGTAGCCCGACTAGCACAGATACGCAGTATTTT.

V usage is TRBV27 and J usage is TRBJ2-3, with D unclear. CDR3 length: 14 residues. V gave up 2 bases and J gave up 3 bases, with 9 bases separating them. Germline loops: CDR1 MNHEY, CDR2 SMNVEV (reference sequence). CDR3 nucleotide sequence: TGTGCCAGCAGTTTAAAACGGAGAACAGATACGCAGTATTTT. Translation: CASSLKRRTDTQYF.

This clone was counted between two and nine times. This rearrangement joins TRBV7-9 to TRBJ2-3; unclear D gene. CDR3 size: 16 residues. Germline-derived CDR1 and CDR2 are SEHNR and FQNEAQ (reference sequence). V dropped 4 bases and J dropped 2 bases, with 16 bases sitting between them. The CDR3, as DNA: TGTGCCAGCAGCTCATCCCTAGTGACCTACACAGATACGCAGTATTTT. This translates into CASSSSLVTYTDTQYF.

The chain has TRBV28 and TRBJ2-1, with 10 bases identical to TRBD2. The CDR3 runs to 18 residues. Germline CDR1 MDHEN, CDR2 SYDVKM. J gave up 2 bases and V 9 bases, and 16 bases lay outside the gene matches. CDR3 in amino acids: CASMGLAGALRTYNEQFF. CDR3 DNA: TGTGCCAGTATGGGGCTAGCGGGAGCGCTAAGGACCTACAATGAGCAGTTCTTC.

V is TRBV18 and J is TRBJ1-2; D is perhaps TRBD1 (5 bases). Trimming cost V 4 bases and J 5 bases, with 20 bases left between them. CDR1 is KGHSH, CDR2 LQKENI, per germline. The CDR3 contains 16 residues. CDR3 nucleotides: TGTGCCAGCTCACTGCGGAGCGGGGCGACGACGTATGGCTACACCTTC. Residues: CASSLRSGATTYGYTF. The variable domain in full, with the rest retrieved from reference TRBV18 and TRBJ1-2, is NAGVMQNPRHLVRRRGQEARLRCSPMKGHSHVYWYRQLPEEGLKFMVYLQKENIIDESGMPKERFSAEFPKEGPSILRIQQVVRGDSAAYFCASSLRSGATTYGYTFGSGTRLTVV.

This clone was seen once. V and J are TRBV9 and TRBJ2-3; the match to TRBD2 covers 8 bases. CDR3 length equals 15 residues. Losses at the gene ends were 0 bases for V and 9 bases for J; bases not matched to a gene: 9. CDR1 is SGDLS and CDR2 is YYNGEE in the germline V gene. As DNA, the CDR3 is TGTGCCAGCAGCGTAGGGCTAGCGGGTTCTGGGACGCAGTATTTT. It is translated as CASSVGLAGSGTQYF.

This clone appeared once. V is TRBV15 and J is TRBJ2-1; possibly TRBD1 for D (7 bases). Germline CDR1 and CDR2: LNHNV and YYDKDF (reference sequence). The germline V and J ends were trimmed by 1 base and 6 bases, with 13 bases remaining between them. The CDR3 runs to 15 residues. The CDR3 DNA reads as TGTGCCACCAGCAGAGGGGGACAGCGGGTCAATGAGCAGTTCTTC. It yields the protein CATSRGGQRVNEQFF.

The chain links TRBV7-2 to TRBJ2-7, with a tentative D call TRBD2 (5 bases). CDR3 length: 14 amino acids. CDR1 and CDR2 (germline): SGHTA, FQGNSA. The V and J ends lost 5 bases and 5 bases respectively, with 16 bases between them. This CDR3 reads CASSPSGFKDEQYF. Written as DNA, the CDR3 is TGTGCCAGCAGCCCCTCGGGGTTCAAGGACGAGCAGTACTTC. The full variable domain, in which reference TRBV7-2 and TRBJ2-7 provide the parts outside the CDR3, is GAGVSQSPSNKVTEKGKDVELRCDPISGHTALYWYRQSLGQGLEFLIYFQGNSAPDKSGLPSDRFSAERTGGSVSTLTIQRTQQEDSAVYLCASSPSGFKDEQYFGPGTRLTVT.

In DNA form, the CDR3 reads TGCGCCAGCAGCAAATACCGGGACAACAGGGAGCAGTTCTTC. It is translated as CASSKYRDNREQFF. This sequence joins TRBV5-1 and TRBJ2-1, with TRBD1 as a possible D gene (6 bases). From germline, CDR1 is SGHRS and CDR2 YFSETQ. The CDR3 sequence is 14 residues long. The germline V and J ends were trimmed by 4 bases and 10 bases, with 18 bases remaining between them.

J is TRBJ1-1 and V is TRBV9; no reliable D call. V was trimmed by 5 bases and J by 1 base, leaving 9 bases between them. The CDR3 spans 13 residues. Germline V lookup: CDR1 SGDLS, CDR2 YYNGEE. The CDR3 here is CASSATPNTEAFF. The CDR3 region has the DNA TGTGCCAGCAGTGCAACTCCGAACACTGAAGCTTTCTTT.

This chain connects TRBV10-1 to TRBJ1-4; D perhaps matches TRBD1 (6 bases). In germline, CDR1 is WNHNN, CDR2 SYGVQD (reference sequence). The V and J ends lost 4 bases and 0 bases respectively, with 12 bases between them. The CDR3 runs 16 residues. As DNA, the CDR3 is TGCGCCAGCAGTGGCGACAGGAGTGCAACTAATGAAAAACTGTTTTTT. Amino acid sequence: CASSGDRSATNEKLFF.